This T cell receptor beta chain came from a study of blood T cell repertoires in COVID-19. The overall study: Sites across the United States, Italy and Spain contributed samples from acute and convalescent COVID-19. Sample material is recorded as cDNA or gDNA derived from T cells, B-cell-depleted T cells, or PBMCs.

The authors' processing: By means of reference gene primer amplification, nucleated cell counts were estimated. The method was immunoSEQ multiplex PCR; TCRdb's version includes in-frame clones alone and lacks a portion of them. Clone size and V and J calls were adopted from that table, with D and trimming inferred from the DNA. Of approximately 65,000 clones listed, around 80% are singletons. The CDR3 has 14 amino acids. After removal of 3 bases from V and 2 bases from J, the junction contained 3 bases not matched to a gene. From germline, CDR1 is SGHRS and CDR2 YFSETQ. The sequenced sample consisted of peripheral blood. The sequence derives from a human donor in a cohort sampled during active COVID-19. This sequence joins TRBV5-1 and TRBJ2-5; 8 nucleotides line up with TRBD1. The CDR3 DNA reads TGCGCCAGCAGCTCAGGGACAGGACAAGAGACCCAGTACTTC. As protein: CASSSGTGQETQYF.